Below, 5 T cell receptor beta chains from the same sample are listed, as sequenced in a study of CD8+CD57+ T cells in acquired aplastic anemia. TCR beta VDJ and CDR3 profiles were obtained from a genomic DNA template. A single record per CDR3 protein comes from TCRdb applying MiXCR to the reads. The repertoire consists of approximately 380,000 distinct CDR3 sequences, with roughly 68% occurring once and the leading ten covering 3.5% to 4.5%. Specimen: sorted CD4+, CD8+, or CD8+CD57+ T cells (not recorded which) from PBMCs. The receptors here all came from a human donor in good health, serving as a control.

As for this clonotype: The junction departs from the called germline gene at one end, perhaps through a read error. J is TRBJ1-1 and V is TRBV7-2, with 9 positions matching TRBD1. The germline CDR1 and CDR2 sequences are SGHTA and FQGNSA. This CDR3 region has 14 residues. The CDR3 bases are TGTGCCAGCAGCTTAGCCGAGGGACAGGGATCAGATACGTTT. Amino acids: CASSLAEGQGSDTF.

The chain combines TRBV7-2 with TRBJ2-7; 8 bases are shared with TRBD2. This CDR3 has 14 residues. V lost 4 bases and J lost 5; bases outside the gene matches: 7. Germline V CDR1 and CDR2: SGHTA, FQGNSA. CDR3 nucleotide sequence: TGTGCCAGCAGCTCCCGGGGGGGGCCCCACGAGCAGTACTTC. Translating it yields CASSSRGGPHEQYF.

The chain carries TRBV9 and TRBJ1-5, with a weak D call TRBD1 (5 bases). Germline CDR1 SGDLS, CDR2 YYNGEE. The V end lost 1 base, the J end lost 10 bases, and 18 bases lay between the germline ends. The CDR3 spans 15 residues. CDR3 amino acids: CASSVRSGDSRPQHF. CDR3 sequence (DNA): TGTGCCAGCAGCGTAAGGAGCGGCGACAGCCGACCCCAGCATTTT. Together with reference TRBV9 and TRBJ1-5, the CDR3 gives the full variable domain: DSGVTQTPKHLITATGQRVTLRCSPRSGDLSVYWYQQSLDQGLQFLIQYYNGEERAKGNILERFSAQQFPDLHSELNLSSLELGDSALYFCASSVRSGDSRPQHFGDGTRLSIL.

The chain couples TRBV15 to TRBJ2-7; a weak D match, TRBD2 (5 bases). CDR3 size: 15 residues. V was trimmed by 4 bases and J by 7 bases, leaving 20 bases between them. CDR1 and CDR2 (germline): LNHNV, YYDKDF (reference sequence). The CDR3 region is CATSTDGERIEEQYF. The CDR3 DNA reads TGTGCCACCAGCACCGACGGGGAACGGATCGAAGAGCAGTACTTC.

The CDR3 is CASSLQSGEQYF. The CDR3 nucleotides read TGTGCCAGCAGCTTACAATCCGGCGAGCAGTACTTC. The V call is TRBV7-2, the J call TRBJ2-7; D not resolved. Germline V gene lookup returns CDR1 SGHTA and CDR2 FQGNSA. CDR3 length: 12 residues. Trimming removed 2 bases from V and 6 bases from J, with 8 bases in between.